These 20 T cell receptor beta chains originate from one sample sequenced in a study of CD4 T cells in relation to SARS-CoV-2 and coronaviruses. Measured with immunoSEQ multiplex PCR; TCRdb has only the in-frame clones, and not every one. The sample holds approximately 59,000 clones; 85% to 90% are singletons and the top ten take around 1.5%. Before the COVID-19 pandemic, during about 2011-2019, CD4+ T cells were taken from unexposed donors. Material: memory CD4+ T cells from PBMCs. These receptors were obtained from a human donor in good health.

The CDR3 region is CASSTTPTSFWEQFF. The CDR3, as DNA: TGCGCCAGCAGCACCACACCCACTAGTTTCTGGGAGCAGTTCTTC. The chain has TRBV5-1 and TRBJ2-1; a possible D gene is TRBD2 (5 bases). Germline V lookup: CDR1 SGHRS, CDR2 YFSETQ. Trimming pared 4 bases from V and 10 bases from J, leaving 21 bases between. The CDR3 sequence is 15 residues long. Full variable domain (outside the CDR3, taken from reference TRBV5-1 and TRBJ2-1): KAGVTQTPRYLIKTRGQQVTLSCSPISGHRSVSWYQQTPGQGLQFLFEYFSETQRNKGNFPGRFSGRQFSNSRSEMNVSTLELGDSALYLCASSTTPTSFWEQFFGPGTRLTVL.

J is TRBJ1-1 and V is TRBV7-2; D is undetermined. The V gene's germline CDR1 is SGHTA and CDR2 FQGNSA. The CDR3 has 13 residues. Between the trimmed V and J ends, which lost 3 bases and 5 bases, there was a span of 10 bases. The DNA for the CDR3 is TGTGCCAGCAGCTTTGGTGCGCGGACTGAAGCTTTCTTT. The encoded protein is CASSFGARTEAFF.

This clone was seen a handful of times. This chain uses TRBV3-1 (or the pseudogene TRBV3-2) with TRBJ1-2; possibly TRBD1 for D (6 bases). This CDR3 spans 14 amino acids. Germline V gene lookup returns CDR1 LGHDT and CDR2 YNNKEL (reference sequence). The V end lost 3 bases, the J end lost 9 bases, and 17 bases lay between the germline ends. DNA for the CDR3: TGTGCCAGCAGCCACCTAGAGAGGGGGAATCGCTACACCTTC. Translating it yields CASSHLERGNRYTF.

The chain couples TRBV18 to TRBJ2-2; 7 nucleotides agree with TRBD2. With V trimmed by 3 bases and J by 1 base, 5 bases remained unmatched. The CDR3 sequence is 16 residues long. Germline loops: CDR1 KGHSH, CDR2 LQKENI. CDR3 loop: CASSPPSGLNTGELFF. The CDR3 DNA follows: TGTGCCAGCTCACCCCCTAGCGGACTGAACACCGGGGAGCTGTTTTTT.

The chain combines TRBV19 with TRBJ2-7; 10 bases align to TRBD1. The CDR3 is 15 amino acids. The V gene's germline CDR1 is LNHDA and CDR2 SQIVND (reference sequence). J lost 3 bases, V lost 6 bases, and 8 bases had no gene match. This CDR3 is CASSPGTGEFYEQYF. In DNA, the CDR3 is TGTGCCAGTAGCCCGGGGACAGGGGAGTTCTACGAGCAGTACTTC.

The V and J genes are TRBV11-2 and TRBJ2-7, with TRBD2 identical over 9 bases. Germline assignment: CDR1 SGHAT and CDR2 FQNNGV. Trimming took 3 bases from V and 0 from J; bases not matched to a gene: 0. The CDR3 sequence is 14 residues long. Written as DNA, the CDR3 is TGTGCCAGCAGCTTTAGCGGGAGCTCCTACGAGCAGTACTTC. Protein product: CASSFSGSSYEQYF.

The chain has TRBV5-1 and TRBJ2-7; D gene uncertain. The ends were cut back, 0 bases at V and 5 bases at J, with 6 bases in the middle. CDR1 is SGHRS, CDR2 YFSETQ, per germline. The CDR3 consists of 12 residues. Written as DNA, the CDR3 is TGCGCCAGCAGCTTGGCCAGAAACGAGCAGTACTTC. Encoded protein: CASSLARNEQYF.

V usage is TRBV5-1 and J usage is TRBJ2-2; D ambiguous. This CDR3 comprises 16 residues. The V end was cut by 1 base, the J end by 2 bases, with 12 bases between. Germline V gives CDR1 SGHRS, CDR2 YFSETQ. CDR3 protein: CASSLLIGGNTGELFF. The CDR3 nucleotides are TGCGCCAGCAGCTTGCTGATCGGCGGTAACACCGGGGAGCTGTTTTTT. Using reference TRBV5-1 and TRBJ2-2 for the parts outside the CDR3, the full variable domain is KAGVTQTPRYLIKTRGQQVTLSCSPISGHRSVSWYQQTPGQGLQFLFEYFSETQRNKGNFPGRFSGRQFSNSRSEMNVSTLELGDSALYLCASSLLIGGNTGELFFGEGSRLTVL.

This chain links TRBV7-8 with TRBJ1-2, with a possible D match to TRBD1 (6 bases). This CDR3 has 16 amino acids. The V gene's germline CDR1 is SGHVS and CDR2 FQNEAQ. The V and J ends lost 4 bases and 4 bases respectively, with 19 bases between them. As DNA, the CDR3 is TGTGCCAGCAGCTCCAAGAGGTCAGGGGCACTCTATGGCTACACCTTC. It encodes CASSSKRSGALYGYTF.

This clone was detected only a few times. This chain links TRBV5-4 with TRBJ2-7; 10 positions match TRBD1. The CDR3 contains 13 residues. The germline V gene encodes CDR1 SGHNT and CDR2 YYREEE (reference sequence). V lost 4 bases and J lost 9; bases outside the gene matches: 7. CDR3: CASSPGQGFGQYF. The CDR3 nucleotides read TGTGCCAGCAGCCCGGGACAGGGGTTCGGGCAGTACTTC.

The sample holds a few counts of this clone. The chain uses TRBV21-1 and TRBJ2-2. TRBV21-1 is recorded as a pseudogene. This CDR3 spans 16 amino acids. This CDR3 is CASSNVGRPNTGELFF. For the CDR3, the DNA is TGTGCCAGCAGCAACGTAGGACGACCGAACACCGGGGAGCTGTTTTTT.

This clone has only one observation. V is TRBV18 and J is TRBJ1-3; D uncertain. CDR1 and CDR2 (germline): KGHSH, LQKENI. The CDR3 is made up of 16 amino acids. V was shortened by 2 bases and J by 0 bases, with 11 bases between the two germline ends. The CDR3 sequence: CASSPSTAPSGNTIYF. The DNA of the CDR3 is TGTGCCAGCTCACCATCGACTGCTCCCTCTGGAAACACCATATATTTT.

This chain connects TRBV5-1 to TRBJ1-4, with D possibly being TRBD1 (5 bases). Trimming took 3 bases from V and 5 from J, leaving 11 bases between them. This CDR3 comprises 14 residues. Germline CDR1 and CDR2: SGHRS and YFSETQ. CDR3 in amino acids: CASSSRGRNEKLFF. Written as DNA, the CDR3 is TGCGCCAGCAGCTCGCGGGGGAGAAATGAAAAACTGTTTTTT.

The chain recombines TRBV10-3 with TRBJ2-3; D perhaps matches TRBD2 (6 bases). Trimming stripped 4 bases from V and 7 bases from J, with 9 bases between. Germline values: CDR1 ENHRY, CDR2 SYGVKD. This CDR3 has 12 residues. The CDR3 protein is CAISGDSHTQYF. The CDR3 DNA reads as TGTGCCATCAGTGGGGACTCACATACGCAGTATTTT.

The chain carries TRBV24-1 and TRBJ2-3, with a tentative D call TRBD2 (6 bases). The germline gives CDR1 KGHDR, CDR2 SFDVKD. The CDR3 extends over 14 amino acids. The germline V and J ends were trimmed by 6 bases and 3 bases, with 12 bases remaining between them. The CDR3 DNA follows: TGTGCCACCAGTTCGCGGGAATCGACAGATACGCAGTATTTT. It is translated as CATSSRESTDTQYF.

The rearrangement uses TRBV30 and TRBJ2-3, with 8 bases aligning to TRBD2. This CDR3 region has 16 residues. Germline assignment: CDR1 GTSNPN and CDR2 SVGIG (reference sequence). Losses at the gene ends were 3 bases for V and 2 bases for J; bases not matched to a gene: 10. CDR3 bases: TGTGCCTGGAGCCGGGGGGGATGGGTCCCCACAGATACGCAGTATTTT. Its translation: CAWSRGGWVPTDTQYF.

V gene TRBV2 combines with J gene TRBJ1-3, with no clear D. V lost 8 bases, J lost 0 bases, and 14 bases lay in between. This CDR3 has 15 residues. The germline CDR1 and CDR2 sequences are SNHLY and FYNNEI. The CDR3 protein is CASGSGLYSGNTIYF. CDR3 bases: TGTGCCAGCGGGTCAGGCTTATACTCTGGAAACACCATATATTTT.

The V gene is TRBV11-3, the J gene TRBJ2-3, with D maybe TRBD1 (6 bases). The length of the CDR3 is 15 residues. V was cut by 5 bases and J by 6 bases, with 18 bases left in between. Germline V lookup: CDR1 SGHNT, CDR2 YENEEA. The chain's CDR3 is CASSRQGKGGDTQYF. The CDR3 coding sequence is TGTGCCAGCAGCCGGCAGGGGAAAGGTGGCGATACGCAGTATTTT.

V usage is TRBV12-3 or TRBV12-4 and J usage is TRBJ2-5; no clear D gene. This CDR3 region has 12 residues. Deletions cut 4 bases from V and 4 bases from J, with 7 bases between. CDR3 amino acids: CASSYSRETQYF. CDR3 DNA sequence: TGTGCCAGCAGTTATAGCCGAGAGACCCAGTACTTC.

The V and J genes are TRBV30 and TRBJ2-3, with D uncertain. V was cut by 3 bases and J by 0 bases, with 19 bases left in between. Germline V gene data show CDR1 as GTSNPN and CDR2 as SVGIG (reference sequence). This CDR3 spans 17 amino acids. The CDR3 DNA sequence: TGTGCCTGGAGCCCAAGGGCCGCAAGAACTAGCACAGATACGCAGTATTTT. It translates to CAWSPRAARTSTDTQYF.